A selection of T cell receptor beta chains follows, all from one sample in a study of blood T cells in healthy people across ages. TCRdb independently ran MiXCR on the 5' RACE reads; one entry per CDR3 protein. The repertoire holds about 1,800,000 distinct CDR3 sequences, with 28% as singletons. Material for sequencing was blood. The receptors shown here come from a woman younger than 45 in good health. The CDR3 runs from the conserved cysteine through the conserved F or W. Each record gives: D gene, J gene, clone size, V gene, CDR3 protein, CDR3 DNA. The D gene is left open where the match is weak. A clone size is listed for some rows: how often the clone was seen (once, few, many), or a class if it is expanded.

NA,TRBJ2-5,NA,TRBV5-1,CASSLAGSSGVRETQYF,TGCGCCAGCAGCTTGGCCGGTAGTTCAGGGGTCAGGGAGACCCAGTACTTC
TRBD2,TRBJ2-7,few,TRBV5-6,CTSSPRDYGYEQYF,TGTACCAGCAGCCCTAGGGACTACGGATACGAGCAGTACTTC
TRBD2,TRBJ2-2,few,TRBV6-1,CASSEPAGGSNTGELFF,TGTGCCAGCAGTGAACCAGCGGGGGGTTCGAACACCGGGGAGCTGTTTTTT
TRBD2,TRBJ2-7,NA,TRBV6-2/TRBV6-3,CASSYGLAVPSREQYF,TGTGCCAGCAGTTACGGCCTAGCGGTCCCTTCCCGCGAGCAGTACTTC
NA,TRBJ1-5,once,TRBV6-5,CASRRTEGQPQHF,TGTGCCAGCAGGAGGACAGAGGGACAGCCCCAGCATTTT
NA,TRBJ1-2,NA,TRBV19,CASSPGTPPHYGYTF,TGTGCCAGTAGCCCAGGGACACCGCCACATTATGGCTACACCTTC
NA,TRBJ2-2,NA,TRBV10-3,CAIRAGTGELFF,TGTGCCATCAGGGCAGGGACCGGGGAGCTGTTTTTT
NA,TRBJ2-3,few,TRBV24-1,CATSEQGNPTDTQYF,TGTGCCACCAGTGAGCAGGGGAACCCCACAGATACGCAGTATTTT
NA,TRBJ1-2,few,TRBV15,CATSRERQVANYGYTF,TGTGCCACCAGCAGAGAGAGACAGGTAGCTAACTATGGCTACACCTTC
NA,TRBJ2-5,few,TRBV5-1,CASSLLGDEETQYF,TGCGCCAGCAGCTTGCTGGGGGATGAAGAGACCCAGTACTTC
TRBD1,TRBJ2-3,NA,TRBV11-2,CARRDRESDTQYF,TGTGCCAGAAGGGACAGGGAATCAGATACGCAGTATTTT
TRBD2,TRBJ2-1,few,TRBV2,CASSGGGGAHNEQFF,TGTGCCAGCAGTGGGGGCGGGGGGGCCCACAATGAGCAGTTCTTC
NA,TRBJ1-1,few,TRBV28,CASSLGYMGNTEAFF,TGTGCCAGCAGTTTAGGGTATATGGGGAACACTGAAGCTTTCTTT
TRBD2,TRBJ2-5,NA,TRBV7-2,CASRKAGLETQYF,TGTGCCAGCAGAAAAGCGGGGTTGGAGACCCAGTACTTC
NA,TRBJ1-1,NA,TRBV18,CASSPVISVNTEAFF,TGTGCCAGCTCACCCGTGATCAGCGTGAACACTGAAGCTTTCTTT
NA,TRBJ2-7,many,TRBV29-1,CSVRVGNPYEQYF,TGCAGCGTTAGGGTAGGAAACCCCTACGAGCAGTACTTC
TRBD1,TRBJ1-1,NA,TRBV4-3,CASSQVLQGASEAFF,TGCGCCAGCAGCCAAGTCCTACAGGGGGCGTCTGAAGCTTTCTTT
NA,TRBJ1-2,NA,TRBV12-3/TRBV12-4,CASSPFPKYGYTF,TGTGCCAGCAGTCCGTTCCCGAAGTATGGCTACACCTTC
NA,TRBJ2-1,few,TRBV12-3/TRBV12-4,CASTVGQGAINEQFF,TGTGCCAGCACTGTGGGTCAGGGTGCTATCAATGAGCAGTTCTTC
NA,TRBJ1-2,many,TRBV12-3/TRBV12-4,CASRLRDGYGYTF,TGTGCCAGCAGACTCAGGGATGGGTATGGCTACACCTTC
NA,TRBJ1-5,few,TRBV6-2/TRBV6-3,CASSYSGAGSNQPQHF,TGTGCCAGCAGTTACTCCGGGGCAGGTAGCAATCAGCCCCAGCATTTT
NA,TRBJ1-2,NA,TRBV18,CASSNMLENYGYTF,TGTGCCAGCTCAAATATGTTGGAGAACTATGGCTACACCTTC
TRBD1,TRBJ2-5,NA,TRBV12-3/TRBV12-4,CASSFIRGLDRDRETQYF,TGTGCCAGCAGTTTCATTCGCGGGTTGGACAGGGATCGAGAGACCCAGTACTTC
TRBD2,TRBJ2-5,NA,TRBV5-1,CASSPGALAGEETQYF,TGCGCCAGCAGCCCTGGGGCTTTGGCGGGGGAAGAGACCCAGTACTTC
NA,TRBJ1-1,NA,TRBV5-1,CASSPTGRGGNGDTEAFF,TGCGCCAGCAGCCCCACAGGAAGGGGAGGCAATGGGGACACTGAAGCTTTCTTT
NA,TRBJ1-1,few,TRBV7-9,CASSLSGAHSAEAFF,TGTGCCAGCAGCTTATCGGGCGCCCATTCGGCTGAAGCTTTCTTT
NA,TRBJ1-4,NA,TRBV20-1,CSARDIRRGGGDLTSSTNEKRFF,TGCAGTGCTAGAGATATTAGGCGAGGAGGTGGAGATCTGACCTCATCAACTAATGAAAAACGGTTTTTT
NA,TRBJ2-3,few,TRBV6-5,CASSPFHRDNTDTQYF,TGTGCCAGCAGTCCCTTTCACCGGGATAACACAGATACGCAGTATTTT
NA,TRBJ2-2,NA,TRBV5-1,CAGSFGGGTAGELFF,TGCGCCGGCAGCTTCGGTGGGGGTACCGCCGGGGAGCTGTTTTTT
NA,TRBJ2-3,NA,TRBV12-3/TRBV12-4,CASSLRIMSTDTQYF,TGTGCCAGCAGTTTAAGGATTATGAGCACAGATACGCAGTATTTT
NA,TRBJ2-1,NA,TRBV7-4,CASSVDRRISYNEQFF,TGTGCCAGCAGCGTAGACCGGAGGATTTCCTACAATGAGCAGTTCTTC
TRBD1,TRBJ1-5,NA,TRBV29-1,CSVEEGRGGPQHF,TGCAGCGTTGAAGAGGGCAGGGGGGGTCCCCAGCATTTT
NA,TRBJ1-4,many,TRBV29-1,CSVVADLAGEKLFF,TGCAGCGTTGTAGCGGACCTAGCTGGTGAAAAACTGTTTTTT
TRBD1,TRBJ1-5,NA,TRBV12-3/TRBV12-4,CASSFNTGASNQPQHF,TGTGCCAGCAGTTTTAATACAGGGGCTTCAAATCAGCCCCAGCATTTT
TRBD1,TRBJ1-5,few,TRBV2,CASSIDRDNQPQHF,TGTGCCAGCAGTATCGACAGGGACAATCAGCCCCAGCATTTT
NA,TRBJ1-1,NA,TRBV12-5,CASGLVGSGRKNTEAFF,TGTGCTAGTGGTTTGGTAGGATCAGGGAGAAAGAACACTGAAGCTTTCTTT
NA,TRBJ2-7,many,TRBV7-9,CASSSLGGGSSYEQYF,TGTGCCAGCAGCTCCTTGGGGGGCGGGAGCTCCTACGAGCAGTACTTC
NA,TRBJ2-2,NA,TRBV5-1,CASSWPGANTGELFF,TGCGCCAGCAGCTGGCCCGGGGCGAACACCGGGGAGCTGTTTTTT
TRBD2,TRBJ2-1,few,TRBV20-1,CSAQPLAGLYEQFF,TGCAGTGCTCAACCTCTAGCGGGGTTATATGAGCAGTTCTTC
NA,TRBJ2-7,few,TRBV14,CASSPTLASEQYF,TGTGCCAGCAGTCCTACCCTGGCCTCCGAGCAGTACTTC
NA,TRBJ2-3,few,TRBV27,CASSLQLGTDTQYF,TGTGCCAGCTCACTTCAACTCGGCACAGATACGCAGTATTTT
NA,TRBJ2-5,NA,TRBV25-1,CASSGSPMGETQYF,TGTGCCAGCAGTGGTTCCCCCATGGGGGAGACCCAGTACTTC
NA,TRBJ2-5,NA,TRBV28,CASSFPREVQETQYF,TGTGCCAGCAGTTTCCCTAGAGAGGTCCAAGAGACCCAGTACTTC
NA,TRBJ2-5,NA,TRBV2,CATGALRGAGETQYF,TGTGCCACGGGGGCGCTTAGGGGGGCCGGGGAGACCCAGTACTTC
TRBD1,TRBJ2-3,few,TRBV3-1,CASSPWTGRTDTQYF,TGTGCCAGCAGCCCATGGACAGGGAGAACAGATACGCAGTATTTT
NA,TRBJ2-2,NA,TRBV20-1,CSALARSNTGELFF,TGCAGTGCTTTAGCAAGAAGTAACACCGGGGAGCTGTTTTTT
TRBD2,TRBJ2-1,few,TRBV6-2/TRBV6-3,CASSILLAGDYSYNEQFF,TGTGCCAGCAGTATTCTACTAGCGGGAGATTATTCCTACAATGAGCAGTTCTTC
NA,TRBJ1-6,few,TRBV3-1,CASSQRTENSPLHF,TGTGCCAGCAGCCAACGTACAGAAAATTCACCCCTCCACTTT